The clone carrying this TCR beta chain was seen once. Profiled with immunoSEQ multiplex PCR; TCRdb holds only in-frame clones, not every one. The profile shows 150,000 to 200,000 clones, about 90% of them singletons. The data were taken from a study of control samples from healthy donors and cancer patients. The sample comprised blood. The clonotype was recovered from a woman aged 25 to 39 in good health.

The CDR3 is CASSVTDGAYEQYF. CDR3 in DNA: TGTGCCAGCAGCGTCACAGACGGAGCCTACGAGCAGTACTTC. The chain couples TRBV9 to TRBJ2-7; D gene unclear. Trimming took off 2 bases at V and 2 bases at J, with 11 bases between the two ends. The CDR3 spans 14 residues. CDR1 is SGDLS and CDR2 is YYNGEE in the germline V gene.